The text below deals with one T cell receptor beta chain. The antigen is not known. The sample is drawn from a study of blood T cells in healthy people across ages. The study's findings and limits: Both naive CD4+ cell counts and diversity were greater in long-lived donors than in aged donors.

The CDR3 spans 15 residues. Trimming cost V 5 bases and J 5 bases; bases outside gene matches: 8. Germline V CDR1 and CDR2: MNHEY, SMNVEV (reference sequence). Primers used in a second PCR of about 6 to 11 cycles were a sample-barcoded 5' primer and a J-beta primer mix. Every cDNA molecule bore a tag from a template-switch adaptor containing 12 random nucleotides. There were at least 2.5 million CDR3-containing paired-end reads obtained from each sample. From the 5' RACE reads, TCRdb called clonotypes with MiXCR, one entry per CDR3 protein. The table has 1,800,000 or so distinct CDR3 sequences, 35% to 50% seen once.

The chain has TRBV27 and TRBJ2-1, with 8 positions matching TRBD2. Sequencing input: blood. The TCR originated in a human donor in good health. The CDR3: CASSPTWRGDNEQFF. DNA for the CDR3: TGTGCCAGCAGTCCGACTTGGCGGGGGGACAATGAGCAGTTCTTC.